The 11 T cell receptor beta chains in this list originate from one sample, sequenced in a study of T cells in narcolepsy. Profiled with immunoSEQ multiplex PCR; TCRdb holds only in-frame clones, not every one. Of fewer than 40,000 clones in the sample, under 85% were seen once. The specimen sequenced was CD45RA- memory CD4+ T cells from PBMCs. The receptor source for this set is a human donor with narcolepsy.

J is TRBJ1-5 and V is TRBV2, with 10 positions matching TRBD1. J lost 2 bases, V lost 8 bases, and 3 bases had no gene match. The CDR3 covers 14 residues. Germline V gene lookup returns CDR1 SNHLY and CDR2 FYNNEI. The CDR3 sequence is CASGGQGGNQPQHF. CDR3 nucleotides: TGTGCCAGCGGCGGACAGGGGGGCAATCAGCCCCAGCATTTT.

The chain couples TRBV4-3 to TRBJ2-2; weak D call: TRBD2 (6 bases). Trimming pared 0 bases from V and 5 bases from J, leaving 7 bases between. Germline loops: CDR1 LGHNA, CDR2 YSLEER. This CDR3 has 14 amino acids. For the CDR3, the DNA is TGCGCCAGCAGCCAAGAAGGGAGGACCGGGGAGCTGTTTTTT. This encodes CASSQEGRTGELFF.

The rearrangement joins TRBV29-1 to TRBJ2-5; D gene uncertain. Deletions cut 3 bases from V and 4 bases from J, with 12 bases between. From germline, CDR1 is SQVTM and CDR2 ANQGSEA. The CDR3 spans 13 residues. The CDR3 sequence: CSVEAVVGETQYF. The CDR3 DNA is TGCAGCGTTGAGGCCGTGGTTGGAGAGACCCAGTACTTC. Full variable domain (missing parts from reference TRBV29-1 and TRBJ2-5): SAVISQKPSRDICQRGTSLTIQCQVDSQVTMMFWYRQQPGQSLTLIATANQGSEATYESGFVIDKFPISRPNLTFSTLTVSNMSPEDSSIYLCSVEAVVGETQYFGPGTRLLVL.

The chain has TRBV10-3 and TRBJ2-3; TRBD2 is a possible D gene (6 bases). This CDR3 region has 14 residues. Germline V CDR1 and CDR2: ENHRY, SYGVKD. Trimming removed 6 bases from V and 2 bases from J, with 12 bases in between. The CDR3 DNA reads as TGTGCCATCAGGGGGGACTTCGACACAGATACGCAGTATTTT. Its translation: CAIRGDFDTDTQYF.

This clone occurred a few times. V and J are TRBV29-1 and TRBJ2-1; D may be TRBD1 (5 bases). This CDR3 has 16 residues. Looked up from germline, CDR1 is SQVTM and CDR2 is ANQGSEA. V was trimmed by 4 bases and J by 6 bases, leaving 22 bases between them. The CDR3 DNA reads TGCAGCGTTGCTATTGGCCAAGGGGCTTCGTTCAATGAGCAGTTCTTC. Residues: CSVAIGQGASFNEQFF.

This chain uses TRBV4-2 with TRBJ2-5, with TRBD2 identical over 9 bases. There are 19 residues in the CDR3. V lost 0 bases, J lost 1 base, and 12 bases stayed unmatched. The germline CDR1 and CDR2 sequences are LGHNA and YNFKEQ. CDR3: CASSQDQRISGGIQETQYF. Written as DNA, the CDR3 is TGTGCCAGCAGCCAAGATCAGCGGATTAGCGGGGGAATCCAAGAGACCCAGTACTTC.

The genes are TRBV6-5 and TRBJ2-7; TRBD1 agrees at 7 bases. The germline V gene encodes CDR1 MNHEY and CDR2 SVGAGI. V lost 8 bases, J lost 3 bases, and 4 bases stayed unmatched. This CDR3 has 12 residues. The CDR3 loop reads CASGGQHYEQYV. DNA for the CDR3: TGTGCCAGCGGGGGACAGCACTACGAGCAGTACGTC.

The gene calls are TRBV7-3 and TRBJ2-1; D ambiguous. The CDR3 is 13 amino acids. V gave up 6 bases and J gave up 9 bases, with 15 bases separating them. CDR1 SGHTA and CDR2 FQGTGA come from the germline V gene. The CDR3 bases are TGTGCCAGCAGTCGTGTGTTGGTCGGTGAGCAGTTCTTC. Residues: CASSRVLVGEQFF.

This rearrangement joins TRBV6-1 to TRBJ1-1; D ambiguous. There are 13 residues in the CDR3. Germline assignment: CDR1 MNHNS and CDR2 SASEGT. V was shortened by 5 bases and J by 3 bases, with 10 bases between the two germline ends. CDR3: CASSSKGDTEAFF. Here the CDR3 DNA reads TGTGCCAGCAGTTCTAAGGGAGACACTGAAGCTTTCTTT.

V and J are TRBV2 and TRBJ1-4; D remains unclear. V dropped 9 bases and J dropped 4 bases, with 6 bases sitting between them. Germline-derived CDR1 and CDR2 are SNHLY and FYNNEI. The CDR3 covers 11 residues. CDR3: CASDLNEKLFF. The CDR3 DNA reads TGTGCCAGTGACCTTAATGAAAAACTGTTTTTT.

This clone was recorded only once. This chain links TRBV6-5 with TRBJ2-1; D gene uncertain. Germline-derived CDR1 and CDR2 are MNHEY and SVGAGI. The CDR3 has 11 amino acids. V dropped 5 bases and J dropped 10 bases, with 9 bases sitting between them. Here the CDR3 reads CASSRMNEQFF. Here the CDR3 DNA reads TGTGCCAGCAGTCGAATGAACGAGCAGTTCTTC.